A selection of T cell receptor beta chains follows, all from one sample in a study of blood T cell repertoires in COVID-19. Libraries were prepared by immunoSEQ multiplex PCR; TCRdb keeps only in-frame clonotypes and omits some of them. The sample lists roughly 250,000 clones; about 83% were seen once. Sample: peripheral blood. The receptors were gathered from a man aged 50-59 years with acute or convalescent COVID-19. CDR3s include the opening cysteine and the closing phenylalanine or tryptophan. A D gene is named only where the DNA matches it firmly. Clone size appears in some rows only: once, few, many, or a class for an expanded clone.

CDR3 length | clone size | J gene | V gene | D gene | CDR3 protein | CDR3 DNA
13 | . | TRBJ1-1 | TRBV5-8 | . | CASSPRQNTEAFF | TGTGCCAGCAGCCCGAGACAGAACACTGAAGCTTTCTTT
13 | . | TRBJ2-7 | TRBV6-5 | TRBD1 | CASSPGQGPEQYF | TGTGCCAGCTCCCCGGGACAGGGACCCGAGCAGTACTTC
10 | few | TRBJ1-3 | TRBV7-6 | . | CASSLAARHF | TGTGCCAGCAGCTTAGCCGCCAGGCATTTT
13 | once | TRBJ1-1 | TRBV7-9 | . | CASSLPQDTEAFF | TGTGCCAGCAGCTTACCCCAGGACACTGAAGCTTTCTTT
10 | . | TRBJ2-1 | TRBV20-1 | . | CSARFGEQFF | TGCAGTGCTAGGTTCGGGGAGCAGTTCTTC
14 | . | TRBJ1-1 | TRBV10-3 | TRBD1 | CAINSPDRDVKAFF | TGTGCCATCAACTCGCCTGACAGGGACGTAAAAGCTTTCTTT
13 | . | TRBJ2-2 | TRBV6-5 | . | CATMKGGTGELFF | TGTGCCACCATGAAAGGGGGTACCGGGGAGCTGTTTTTT
15 | . | TRBJ1-5 | TRBV27 | TRBD1 | CASSTRDSSNQPQHF | TGTGCCAGCAGTACCCGGGACAGCAGCAATCAGCCCCAGCATTTT
14 | . | TRBJ2-3 | TRBV12-5 | . | CASGWDIRTDTQYF | TGTGCTAGTGGCTGGGACATCCGCACAGATACGCAGTATTTT
15 | . | TRBJ2-5 | TRBV11-1 | . | CASSPSRQGPETQYF | TGTGCCAGCAGCCCCAGCCGGCAGGGTCCGGAGACCCAGTACTTC
14 | . | TRBJ2-2 | TRBV6-5 | . | CASRSTGATGELFF | TGTGCCAGCAGATCGACTGGGGCCACCGGGGAGCTGTTTTTT
15 | once | TRBJ2-5 | TRBV12-5 | TRBD1 | CASGFPGGQLETQYF | TGTGCTAGTGGTTTCCCAGGGGGCCAGCTAGAGACCCAGTACTTC
14 | few | TRBJ1-1 | TRBV18 | . | CASSPPTRNTEAFF | TGTGCCAGCTCACCACCGACACGGAACACTGAAGCTTTCTTT
13 | . | TRBJ1-4 | TRBV7-7 | . | CASSPGLNEKLFF | TGTGCTAGCAGCCCGGGACTAAATGAAAAACTGTTTTTT
16 | . | TRBJ1-5 | TRBV7-2 | TRBD1 | CASSLGLDRGNQPQHF | TGTGCCAGCAGCTTAGGATTGGACAGGGGCAATCAGCCCCAGCATTTT
16 | once | TRBJ1-5 | TRBV21-1 | . | CASSPHGRHSNQPQHF | TGTGCCAGCAGCCCCCATGGTAGACATAGCAATCAGCCCCAGCATTTT
13 | . | TRBJ1-6 | TRBV12-3/TRBV12-4 | . | CASSGHGDSPLHF | TGTGCCAGCAGTGGACACGGAGATTCACCCCTCCACTTT
12 | . | TRBJ2-7 | TRBV14 | . | CASSSNGYEQYF | TGTGCCAGCAGCTCCAACGGCTACGAGCAGTACTTC
13 | . | TRBJ2-5 | TRBV10-3 | . | CAISGSGQETQYF | TGTGCCATCAGTGGTAGCGGACAAGAGACCCAGTACTTC
19 | . | TRBJ2-7 | TRBV6-1 | TRBD2 | CASSEAQVPAGGRRGEQYF | TGTGCCAGCAGTGAAGCTCAAGTCCCAGCGGGGGGCCGGCGCGGCGAGCAGTACTTC
14 | . | TRBJ2-1 | TRBV9 | . | CASSVLAVHNEQFF | TGTGCCAGCAGCGTATTAGCGGTCCACAATGAGCAGTTCTTC
14 | many | TRBJ1-2 | TRBV2 | TRBD1 | CASSEATGNYGYTF | TGTGCCAGCAGTGAAGCGACAGGGAACTATGGCTACACCTTC